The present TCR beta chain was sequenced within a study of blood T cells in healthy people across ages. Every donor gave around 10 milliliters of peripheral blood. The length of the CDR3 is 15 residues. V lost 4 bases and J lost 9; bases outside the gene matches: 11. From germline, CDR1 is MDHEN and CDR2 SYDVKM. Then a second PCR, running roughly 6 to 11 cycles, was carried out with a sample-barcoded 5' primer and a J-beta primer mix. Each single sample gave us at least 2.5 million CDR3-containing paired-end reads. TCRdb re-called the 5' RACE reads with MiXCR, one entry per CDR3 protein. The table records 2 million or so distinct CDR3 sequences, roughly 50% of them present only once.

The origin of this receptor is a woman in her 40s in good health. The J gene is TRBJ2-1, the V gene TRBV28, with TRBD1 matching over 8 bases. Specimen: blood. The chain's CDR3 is CASSSGQGRYIEQFF. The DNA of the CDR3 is TGTGCCAGCAGTTCCGGACAGGGACGGTATATTGAGCAGTTCTTC.